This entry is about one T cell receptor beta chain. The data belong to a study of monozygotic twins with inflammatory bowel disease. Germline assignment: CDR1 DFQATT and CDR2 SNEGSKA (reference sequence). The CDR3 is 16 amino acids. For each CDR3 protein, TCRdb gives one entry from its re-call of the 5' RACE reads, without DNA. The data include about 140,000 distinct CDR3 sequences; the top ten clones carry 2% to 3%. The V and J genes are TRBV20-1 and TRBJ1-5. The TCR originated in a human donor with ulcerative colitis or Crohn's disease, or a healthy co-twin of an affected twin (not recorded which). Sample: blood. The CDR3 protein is CSATRVRGFSNQPQHF.